This TCR beta chain was sequenced in a study of T cell changes during pregnancy in multiple sclerosis. V trimming: 8 bases; J trimming: 0 bases; junction bases outside the gene matches: 6. CDR1 MNHEY and CDR2 SVGAGI come from the germline V gene. The CDR3 is 14 amino acids. Method: immunoSEQ multiplex PCR; TCRdb's copy keeps in-frame clones and lacks some. This repertoire shows tens of thousands of clones, about 93% found once; its top ten account for less than 3.5%. The sequence derives from a female donor with multiple sclerosis, enrolled in a pregnancy study. The V and J genes are TRBV6-5 and TRBJ1-1; 7 nucleotides match TRBD1. The sample here was CD8+ T cells from peripheral blood mononuclear cells, taken in the third trimester of pregnancy. CDR3 residues: CASGSQGMNTEAFF. The CDR3, as DNA: TGTGCCAGCGGATCACAGGGGATGAACACTGAAGCTTTCTTT.